This T cell receptor (beta chain) was sequenced in a study of blood T cell repertoires in COVID-19. Overall study: Both acute and convalescent COVID-19 samples were obtained from the United States, Italy and Spain. Sources were T cells, B-cell-depleted T cells, or PBMCs; the material itself was cDNA or gDNA.

Trimming took 7 bases from V and 0 from J, leaving 19 bases between them. Germline loops: CDR1 MDHEN, CDR2 SYDVKM. The CDR3 loop spans 17 amino acids. Original data processing: Amplification of reference gene primers provided the estimated nucleated cell counts. TCRdb's table, derived via immunoSEQ multiplex PCR, lists solely in-frame clones and lacks some. V and J calls plus clone size are reproduced from that table; the DNA served to infer D and trimming. Of 50,000 or so clones in the sample, around nine tenths were seen once. This TCR derives from a human donor in a cohort sampled during active COVID-19. Material for sequencing was peripheral blood. The chain joins TRBV28 to TRBJ2-1; D perhaps matches TRBD1 (6 bases). This CDR3 is CASTPWGQMSSYNEQFF. The CDR3 DNA sequence: TGTGCCAGCACCCCGTGGGGGCAGATGAGCTCCTACAATGAGCAGTTCTTC.